The 29 T cell receptor beta chains given below trace back to one sample, sequenced in a study of persistence of HIV-infected CD4 T cells. The libraries were made with immunoSEQ version 4 in survey mode. This table comes from immunoSEQ multiplex PCR, and its TCRdb copy is limited to in-frame clones, with some not included. The table includes around 45,000 clones, about nine tenths detected once. Nonspecific anti-CD3/anti-CD28 bead stimulation represents the broad CD4+ T cell repertoire. Responding CD4+ T cells were sorted by upregulation of both CD40 ligand and CD69. Antigens of these TCRs are unknown. This specimen consisted of CD4+ T cells sorted from PBMCs after roughly 20-hour stimulation, obtained from a patient who received antiretroviral therapy. The receptors originated from an adult man with HIV who was CMV-seropositive.

This chain joins TRBV2 and TRBJ1-5; 7 bases fit TRBD1. The CDR3 runs to 14 residues. Germline values: CDR1 SNHLY, CDR2 FYNNEI. With V trimmed by 3 bases and J by 6 bases, 5 bases remained unmatched. CDR3 nucleotide sequence: TGTGCCAGCAGTGAGGGGACAGTCCGTCAGCCCCAGCATTTT. This translates into CASSEGTVRQPQHF.

The rearrangement uses TRBV3-1 (or the pseudogene TRBV3-2) and TRBJ2-7; 14 nucleotides match TRBD2. The CDR3 consists of 15 residues. CDR1 and CDR2 from the germline V gene are LGHDT and YNNKEL (reference sequence). The V segment lost 6 bases and the J segment 6 bases; nucleotides outside the gene matches: 7. The CDR3 spells CASSQRLAGGPEQYF. The CDR3 bases are TGTGCCAGCAGTCAACGACTAGCGGGGGGGCCCGAGCAGTACTTC.

The rearrangement links TRBV24-1 to TRBJ1-2; 8 nucleotides align to TRBD1. With 4 bases clipped from V and 8 bases from J, the junction kept 20 bases outside the gene matches. The length of the CDR3 is 18 residues. The V gene's germline CDR1 is KGHDR and CDR2 SFDVKD. This chain's CDR3 is CATSETGVTPSYSSGYTF. The CDR3 region has the DNA TGTGCCACCAGTGAGACAGGGGTAACGCCCTCTTATTCTAGCGGCTACACCTTC.

For the CDR3, the DNA is TGCGCCAGCAGTGAAAGCGGGGGGCCGAACACCGGGGAGCTGTTTTTT. It yields the protein CASSESGGPNTGELFF. V is TRBV10-1 and J is TRBJ2-2; 9 bases map to TRBD2. The CDR3 totals 16 residues. In germline, CDR1 is WNHNN, CDR2 SYGVQD (reference sequence). Trimming cost V 3 bases and J 0 bases; bases outside gene matches: 2.

This sequence joins TRBV27 and TRBJ1-1, with 7 bases lining up with TRBD1. Germline loops: CDR1 MNHEY, CDR2 SMNVEV (reference sequence). CDR3 size: 14 residues. The J segment lost 5 bases and the V segment lost 5 bases, leaving 8 bases of the junction unmatched. In DNA, the CDR3 is TGTGCCAGCAGTACTAACAGGGGCGCGACTGAAGCTTTCTTT. This codes for CASSTNRGATEAFF.

The J gene is TRBJ2-5, the V gene TRBV24-1; D remains ambiguous. Trimming left V 3 bases short and J 0 bases short, with 10 bases between. The CDR3 has 15 amino acids. CDR1 KGHDR and CDR2 SFDVKD come from the germline V gene. The DNA of the CDR3 is TGTGCCACCAGTGATGACCAGGCGTACCAAGAGACCCAGTACTTC. It codes for CATSDDQAYQETQYF.

This clone was recorded only once. The chain is built from TRBV6-1 and TRBJ1-5; D is ambiguous. Trimming cost V 1 base and J 2 bases, with 9 bases left between them. Germline CDR1 reads MNHNS; CDR2 reads SASEGT. The CDR3 spans 15 residues. The CDR3 DNA is TGTGCCAGCAGTGAAGTGTTAAGGGGCAATCAGCCCCAGCATTTT. Amino acids: CASSEVLRGNQPQHF.

The J gene is TRBJ1-2, the V gene TRBV14; D not resolved. Germline V CDR1 and CDR2: SGHDN, FVKESK. This CDR3 contains 12 residues. V was pared by 4 bases and J by 5 bases, with 8 bases between. The CDR3 here is CASSPGEYGYTF. CDR3 DNA: TGTGCCAGCAGCCCGGGAGAGTATGGCTACACCTTC.

The chain uses TRBV9 and TRBJ2-2, with D perhaps TRBD1 or TRBD2 (6 bases each). There are 16 residues in the CDR3. Germline values: CDR1 SGDLS, CDR2 YYNGEE. Between the trimmed V and J ends, which lost 0 bases and 1 base, there was a span of 10 bases. The CDR3 reads CASSVEGGLNTGELFF. In nucleotides, the CDR3 is TGTGCCAGCAGCGTAGAGGGGGGCTTGAACACCGGGGAGCTGTTTTTT.

The rearrangement links TRBV5-1 to TRBJ1-4; D not resolved. This CDR3 spans 14 amino acids. Trimming shortened V by 6 bases and J by 5 bases, and 14 bases separated the two germline ends. Germline V lookup: CDR1 SGHRS, CDR2 YFSETQ. The CDR3 here is CASTLDGGNEKLFF. In nucleotides, the CDR3 is TGCGCCAGCACCCTAGATGGAGGGAATGAAAAACTGTTTTTT.

In its sample, this clone was seen a few times. As DNA, the CDR3 is TGTGCCAGCACCCCCCAGACTAGCACAGATACGCAGTATTTT. Translated, it gives CASTPQTSTDTQYF. This rearrangement joins TRBV9 to TRBJ2-3; D gene ambiguous. The length of the CDR3 is 14 residues. The V end lost 6 bases, the J end lost 0 bases, and 11 bases lay between the germline ends. From germline, CDR1 is SGDLS and CDR2 YYNGEE. Full variable domain (missing parts from reference TRBV9 and TRBJ2-3): DSGVTQTPKHLITATGQRVTLRCSPRSGDLSVYWYQQSLDQGLQFLIQYYNGEERAKGNILERFSAQQFPDLHSELNLSSLELGDSALYFCASTPQTSTDTQYFGPGTRLTVL.

The V gene is TRBV30, the J gene TRBJ1-3; TRBD1 agrees at 7 bases. The CDR3 totals 15 residues. V shed 2 bases, J shed 2 bases, and the junction held 6 bases outside the gene matches. The germline V gene has CDR1 GTSNPN and CDR2 SVGIG (reference sequence). The CDR3 DNA sequence: TGTGCCTGGAGTATGCAGGGGGTAGCTGGAAACACCATATATTTT. Its protein product is CAWSMQGVAGNTIYF.

This chain connects TRBV7-3 to TRBJ2-1; D remains unclear. V lost 5 bases, J lost 8 bases, and 13 bases lay in between. CDR1 SGHTA and CDR2 FQGTGA come from the germline V gene. This CDR3 spans 13 amino acids. The CDR3 bases are TGTGCCAGCAGCCTGGTCTCGGGCTATGAGCAGTTCTTC. Translating gives CASSLVSGYEQFF.

The V gene is TRBV5-1, the J gene TRBJ1-5; maybe TRBD1 (5 bases). The germline V gene encodes CDR1 SGHRS and CDR2 YFSETQ. Trimming shortened V by 0 bases and J by 1 base, and 8 bases separated the two germline ends. The CDR3 totals 15 residues. CDR3 DNA sequence: TGCGCCAGCAGCTTGGGAGGGGCGAGCAATCAGCCCCAGCATTTT. Residues: CASSLGGASNQPQHF.

The CDR3 nucleotides read TGTGCCAGCAGTTTATCGACAGGGGGTTCTTACGAGCAGTACTTC. Its translation: CASSLSTGGSYEQYF. The chain has TRBV28 and TRBJ2-7, with 9 bases matching TRBD1. Germline values: CDR1 MDHEN, CDR2 SYDVKM. The CDR3 covers 15 residues. V lost 1 base, J lost 4 bases, and 5 bases stayed unmatched.

This clone was detected only a few times. This sequence joins TRBV7-6 and TRBJ2-1, with D possibly being TRBD1 (5 bases). Germline V gene sequence: CDR1 SGHVS, CDR2 FNYEAQ. The V and J ends lost 3 bases and 7 bases respectively, with 10 bases between them. This CDR3 contains 13 residues. As DNA, the CDR3 is TGTGCCAGCAGCTTGATAGACAGTAATGAGCAGTTCTTC. Residues: CASSLIDSNEQFF.

This clone came up once. The V gene is TRBV5-1, the J gene TRBJ2-6, with D perhaps matching TRBD2 (6 bases). Per germline, CDR1 SGHRS and CDR2 YFSETQ. The CDR3 contains 17 residues. V was shortened by 6 bases and J by 0 bases, with 16 bases between the two germline ends. The CDR3 spells CASTGTSGGSGANVLTF. CDR3 DNA sequence: TGCGCCAGCACCGGAACATCCGGGGGCTCTGGGGCCAACGTCCTGACTTTC.

V and J are TRBV6-5 and TRBJ1-2, with unresolved D. The V and J ends lost 6 bases and 4 bases respectively, with 12 bases between them. Germline lookup yields CDR1 MNHEY and CDR2 SVGAGI. The CDR3 has 13 amino acids. DNA for the CDR3: TGTGCCAGCAGGCCGGAGAAAAGCTATGGCTACACCTTC. It encodes CASRPEKSYGYTF.

The rearrangement links TRBV14 to TRBJ2-5; 7 bases align to TRBD1. This CDR3 comprises 16 residues. J was trimmed by 1 base and V by 1 base; bases with no gene match: 6. CDR1 is SGHDN, CDR2 FVKESK, per germline. The CDR3 here is CASSQAPGTVQETQYF. The CDR3 nucleotides read TGTGCCAGCAGCCAAGCTCCTGGGACAGTCCAAGAGACCCAGTACTTC.

The chain carries TRBV19 and TRBJ2-2; D could derive from TRBD1 or TRBD2 (5 bases each). Germline V CDR1 and CDR2: LNHDA, SQIVND (reference sequence). V was cut by 4 bases and J by 0 bases, with 9 bases left in between. The CDR3 totals 15 residues. CDR3 amino acids: CASSRRGPNTGELFF. In DNA form, the CDR3 reads TGTGCCAGTAGTAGAAGGGGACCGAACACCGGGGAGCTGTTTTTT. The variable domain in full, completed from reference TRBV19 and TRBJ2-2, reads DGGITQSPKYLFRKEGQNVTLSCEQNLNHDAMYWYRQDPGQGLRLIYYSQIVNDFQKGDIAEGYSVSREKKESFPLTVTSAQKNPTAFYLCASSRRGPNTGELFFGEGSRLTVL.

This chain uses TRBV28 with TRBJ1-3; 7 positions agree with TRBD1. Germline V lookup: CDR1 MDHEN, CDR2 SYDVKM. Trimming removed 7 bases from V and 5 bases from J; junction bases left unmatched: 5. There are 13 residues in the CDR3. The CDR3 reads CASTGGGRNTIYF. For the CDR3, the DNA is TGTGCCAGCACAGGGGGGGGTCGAAACACCATATATTTT.

The rearrangement joins TRBV5-1 to TRBJ2-6; the D gene is possibly TRBD1 (6 bases). The CDR3 runs to 16 residues. With 4 bases removed from V and 1 base from J, the gap between germline ends came to 12 bases. Germline CDR1 SGHRS, CDR2 YFSETQ. The CDR3 DNA follows: TGCGCCAGCAGCCGGGACACGGAATCTGGGGCCAACGTCCTGACTTTC. Translating gives CASSRDTESGANVLTF.

The V call is TRBV7-3, the J call TRBJ2-1; the match to TRBD1 covers 7 bases. CDR1 and CDR2 from the germline V gene are SGHTA and FQGTGA. V shed 5 bases, J shed 8 bases, and the junction held 6 bases outside the gene matches. The CDR3 has 13 amino acids. CDR3 DNA: TGTGCCAGCAGCGTCACAGGGGCCCATGAGCAGTTCTTC. This sequence encodes CASSVTGAHEQFF. Based on the CDR3 plus reference TRBV7-3 and TRBJ2-1, the full variable domain is GAGVSQTPSNKVTEKGKYVELRCDPISGHTALYWYRQSLGQGPEFLIYFQGTGAADDSGLPNDRFFAVRPEGSVSTLKIQRTERGDSAVYLCASSVTGAHEQFFGPGTRLTVL.

The V call is TRBV5-1, the J call TRBJ1-2; no clear D. There are 14 residues in the CDR3. The germline V gene encodes CDR1 SGHRS and CDR2 YFSETQ. V was clipped by 0 bases and J by 1 base, with 7 bases between them. This CDR3 reads CASSLASYNYGYTF. CDR3 DNA sequence: TGCGCCAGCAGCTTGGCCAGCTATAACTATGGCTACACCTTC.

The chain is built from TRBV2 and TRBJ2-2; 7 positions agree with TRBD1. The V gene end was trimmed by 7 bases and the J gene end by 0 bases; junction bases not matched to a gene: 5. The CDR3 has 15 residues. Per the germline V gene, CDR1 is SNHLY and CDR2 is FYNNEI. CDR3 region: CASNRQGSNTGELFF. The CDR3 DNA reads as TGTGCCAGCAACCGACAGGGATCGAACACCGGGGAGCTGTTTTTT.

The rearrangement links TRBV10-2 to TRBJ2-2; D uncertain. Between the trimmed V and J ends, which lost 3 bases and 5 bases, there was a span of 10 bases. CDR1 is WSHSY and CDR2 is SAAADI in the germline V gene. This CDR3 has 14 amino acids. The CDR3 is CASSDGRKTGELFF. In nucleotides, the CDR3 is TGCGCCAGCAGTGACGGCAGAAAGACCGGGGAGCTGTTTTTT.

V gene TRBV18 combines with J gene TRBJ2-3, with TRBD1 matching over 7 bases. With V trimmed by 1 base and J by 2 bases, 3 bases remained unmatched. CDR1 is KGHSH, CDR2 LQKENI, per germline. The CDR3 runs 15 residues. CDR3 bases: TGTGCCAGCTCACCACAGGACAGGTTCACAGATACGCAGTATTTT. This encodes CASSPQDRFTDTQYF. The complete variable domain, with remaining parts taken from reference TRBV18 and TRBJ2-3, reads NAGVMQNPRHLVRRRGQEARLRCSPMKGHSHVYWYRQLPEEGLKFMVYLQKENIIDESGMPKERFSAEFPKEGPSILRIQQVVRGDSAAYFCASSPQDRFTDTQYFGPGTRLTVL.

This chain connects TRBV28 to TRBJ2-2, with 9 bases fitting TRBD1. CDR1 is MDHEN and CDR2 is SYDVKM in the germline V gene. Losses at the gene ends were 10 bases for V and 5 bases for J; bases not matched to a gene: 8. This CDR3 has 14 amino acids. CDR3: CATPSGTGTGELFF. DNA of the CDR3: TGTGCCACCCCCTCCGGGACAGGGACCGGGGAGCTGTTTTTT. Full variable domain (outside the CDR3, taken from reference TRBV28 and TRBJ2-2): DVKVTQSSRYLVKRTGEKVFLECVQDMDHENMFWYRQDPGLGLRLIYFSYDVKMKEKGDIPEGYSVSREKKERFSLILESASTNQTSMYLCATPSGTGTGELFFGEGSRLTVL.

The chain has TRBV9 and TRBJ2-1, with 10 bases fitting TRBD2. Germline-derived CDR1 and CDR2 are SGDLS and YYNGEE. V lost 0 bases to trimming and J lost 1 base; unmatched junction nucleotides: 16. This CDR3 is 21 amino acids long. CDR3: CASSVDPGLAKRPGSYNEQFF. CDR3 nucleotides: TGTGCCAGCAGCGTAGACCCGGGACTAGCGAAGCGTCCGGGGTCCTACAATGAGCAGTTCTTC. Combining the CDR3 with reference TRBV9 and TRBJ2-1 gives the whole variable domain DSGVTQTPKHLITATGQRVTLRCSPRSGDLSVYWYQQSLDQGLQFLIQYYNGEERAKGNILERFSAQQFPDLHSELNLSSLELGDSALYFCASSVDPGLAKRPGSYNEQFFGPGTRLTVL.